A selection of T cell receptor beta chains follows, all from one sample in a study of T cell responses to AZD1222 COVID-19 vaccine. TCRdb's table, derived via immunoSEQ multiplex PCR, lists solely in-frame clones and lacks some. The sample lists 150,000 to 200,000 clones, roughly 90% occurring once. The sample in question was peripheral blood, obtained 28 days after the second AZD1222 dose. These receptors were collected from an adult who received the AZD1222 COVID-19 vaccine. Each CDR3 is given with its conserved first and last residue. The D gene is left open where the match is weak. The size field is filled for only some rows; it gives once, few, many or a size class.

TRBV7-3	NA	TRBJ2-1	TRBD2	CASSVGLAGYNEQFF	TGTGCCAGCAGCGTGGGACTAGCGGGTTACAATGAGCAGTTCTTC
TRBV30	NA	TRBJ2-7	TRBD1	CAFGQGTYEQYF	TGTGCCTTTGGACAGGGGACCTACGAGCAGTACTTC
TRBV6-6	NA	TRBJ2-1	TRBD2	CASGSGSGGHNNEQFF	TGTGCCAGCGGATCAGGAAGCGGGGGACACAACAATGAGCAGTTCTTC
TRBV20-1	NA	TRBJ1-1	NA	CSASLGGLGEAFF	TGCAGTGCTAGTCTTGGGGGACTTGGCGAAGCTTTCTTT
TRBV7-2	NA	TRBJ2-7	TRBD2	CASSLTSGPYEQYF	TGTGCCAGCAGCCTGACTAGCGGACCCTACGAGCAGTACTTC
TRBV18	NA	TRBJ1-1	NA	CASSPLGAADTEAFF	TGTGCCAGCTCACCCCTGGGCGCGGCGGACACTGAAGCTTTCTTT
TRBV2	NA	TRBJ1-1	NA	CASRRQNTEAFF	TGTGCCAGCCGAAGGCAGAACACTGAAGCTTTCTTT
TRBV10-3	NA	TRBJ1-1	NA	CAILSPENTEAFF	TGTGCCATCCTATCCCCGGAGAACACTGAAGCTTTCTTT
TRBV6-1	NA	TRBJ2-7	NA	CASRLKPKGEQYF	TGTGCCAGCAGACTTAAGCCAAAAGGCGAGCAGTACTTC
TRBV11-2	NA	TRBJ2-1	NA	CASSHDGRSLEQFF	TGTGCCAGCAGTCACGATGGACGGAGCTTGGAGCAGTTCTTC
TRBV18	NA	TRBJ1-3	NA	CASSPPGSGNTIYF	TGTGCCAGCTCACCTCCCGGATCTGGAAACACCATATATTTT
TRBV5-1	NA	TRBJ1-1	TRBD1	CASSLALRTGVGNTEAFF	TGCGCCAGCAGCTTGGCCCTGAGGACAGGGGTGGGGAACACTGAAGCTTTCTTT
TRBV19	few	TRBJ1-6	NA	CASGGSYNSPLHF	TGTGCCAGCGGGGGCTCCTATAATTCACCCCTCCACTTT
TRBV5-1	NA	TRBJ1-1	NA	CASSLAGMNTEAFF	TGCGCCAGCAGCTTGGCAGGGATGAACACTGAAGCTTTCTTT
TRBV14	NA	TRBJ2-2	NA	CASSQYRTNTGELFF	TGTGCCAGCAGCCAATATCGCACGAACACCGGGGAGCTGTTTTTT
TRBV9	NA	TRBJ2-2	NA	CASSLTGELFF	TGTGCCAGCAGCCTCACCGGGGAGCTGTTTTTT
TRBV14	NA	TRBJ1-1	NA	CASSQEEGLNTEAFF	TGTGCCAGCAGCCAAGAAGAGGGTTTGAACACTGAAGCTTTCTTT
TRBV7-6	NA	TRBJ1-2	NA	CASSLGPGSGHGYTF	TGTGCCAGCAGCTTAGGTCCAGGGTCAGGCCATGGCTACACCTTC
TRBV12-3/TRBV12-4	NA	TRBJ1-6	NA	CASTVEDNSPLHF	TGTGCCAGCACGGTAGAAGATAATTCACCCCTCCACTTT
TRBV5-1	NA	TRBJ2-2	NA	CASSLVYMTGELFF	TGCGCCAGCAGCTTGGTGTACATGACCGGGGAGCTGTTTTTT
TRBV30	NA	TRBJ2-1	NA	CAWRGLWGSEQFF	TGTGCCTGGAGGGGGCTTTGGGGCAGTGAGCAGTTCTTC
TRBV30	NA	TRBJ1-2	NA	CAWSYLNGYTF	TGTGCCTGGAGTTACCTCAATGGCTACACCTTC
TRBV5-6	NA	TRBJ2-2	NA	CASSLDPLGELFF	TGTGCCAGCAGCTTGGACCCCCTGGGGGAGCTGTTTTTT
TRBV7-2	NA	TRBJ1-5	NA	CATGPRVNDHQPQHF	TGTGCCACCGGGCCGAGGGTGAATGATCATCAGCCCCAGCATTTT
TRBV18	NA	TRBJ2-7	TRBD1	CASSPPGTGKTYEQYF	TGTGCCAGCTCACCACCCGGGACAGGGAAGACCTACGAGCAGTACTTC
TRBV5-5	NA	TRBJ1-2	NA	CASSLVGFGTYGYTF	TGTGCCAGCAGCTTGGTGGGGTTTGGGACCTATGGCTACACCTTC
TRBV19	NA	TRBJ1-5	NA	CASSLLNQPQHF	TGTGCCAGTAGTTTATTAAATCAGCCCCAGCATTTT
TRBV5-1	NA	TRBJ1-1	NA	CASSSLHGTEAFF	TGCGCCAGCAGCTCCCTGCACGGGACTGAAGCTTTCTTT
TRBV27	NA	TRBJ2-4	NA	CASSFRARDGILAKNIQYF	TGTGCCAGCAGTTTTCGGGCCCGGGACGGAATCTTAGCCAAAAACATTCAGTACTTC
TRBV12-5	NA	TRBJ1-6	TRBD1	CASGLDSRTGLFNSPLHF	TGTGCTAGTGGTTTGGACAGCAGGACAGGATTGTTTAATTCACCCCTCCACTTT
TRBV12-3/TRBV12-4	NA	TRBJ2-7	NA	CASSIGQLYEQYF	TGTGCCAGCAGTATCGGACAGCTTTACGAGCAGTACTTC
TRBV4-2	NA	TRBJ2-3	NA	CASSSPLTGGTDTQYF	TGTGCCAGCAGCAGTCCCCTAACGGGTGGCACAGATACGCAGTATTTT